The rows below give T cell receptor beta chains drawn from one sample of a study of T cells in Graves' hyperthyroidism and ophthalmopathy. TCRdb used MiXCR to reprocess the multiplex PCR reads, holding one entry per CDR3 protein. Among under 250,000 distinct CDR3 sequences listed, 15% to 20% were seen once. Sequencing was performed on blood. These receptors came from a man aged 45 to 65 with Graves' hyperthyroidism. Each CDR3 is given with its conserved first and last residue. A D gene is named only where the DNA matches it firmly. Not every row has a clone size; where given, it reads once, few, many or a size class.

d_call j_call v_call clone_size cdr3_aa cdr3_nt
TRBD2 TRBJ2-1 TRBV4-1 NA CASSQDFWTSGSGNEQFF TGCGCCAGCAGCCAAGATTTTTGGACTAGCGGGAGCGGGAATGAGCAGTTCTTC
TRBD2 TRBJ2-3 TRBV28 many CASSAQLAVASTDTQYF TGTGCCAGCAGTGCCCAACTAGCGGTCGCTAGCACAGATACGCAGTATTTT
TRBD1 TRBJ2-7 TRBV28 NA CASSLYLGQGASYGQYF TGTGCCAGCAGTTTATATCTCGGACAGGGGGCCTCCTACGGGCAGTACTTC
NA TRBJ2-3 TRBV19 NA CASSTRRASTDTQYF TGTGCCAGTAGTACCCGCAGGGCTAGCACAGATACGCAGTATTTT
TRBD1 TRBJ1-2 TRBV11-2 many CASSLTPGGYGYTF TGTGCCAGCAGCTTAACTCCAGGGGGCTATGGCTACACCTTC
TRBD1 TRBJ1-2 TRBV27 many CASTTLGQGGQGYTF TGTGCCAGCACCACCCTCGGGCAGGGGGGTCAAGGCTACACCTTC
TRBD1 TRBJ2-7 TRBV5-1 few CASARTGTGGPYEQYF TGCGCCAGCGCGAGGACCGGGACAGGGGGACCCTACGAGCAGTACTTC
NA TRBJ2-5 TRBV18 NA CASSPRPGELYF TGTGCCAGCTCACCCCGCCCGGGAGAACTGTACTTC
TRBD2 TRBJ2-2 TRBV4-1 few CASSRTSGRVGELFF TGCGCCAGCAGCCGGACTAGCGGGAGGGTCGGGGAGCTGTTTTTT
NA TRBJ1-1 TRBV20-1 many CSARDLTAVVSGTEAFF TGCAGTGCTAGAGATCTAACGGCGGTCGTCTCTGGGACTGAAGCTTTCTTT
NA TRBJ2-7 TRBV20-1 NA CSAWDRGVLAGGYEQYF TGCAGTGCTTGGGACAGGGGGGTGCTAGCGGGAGGTTACGAGCAGTACTTC
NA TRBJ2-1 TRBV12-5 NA CASGSGTFHEQFF TGTGCTAGTGGTTCTGGGACTTTTCATGAGCAGTTCTTC
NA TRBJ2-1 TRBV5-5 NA CASSRLGTDYNEQFF TGTGCCAGCAGCCGCCTCGGGACGGACTACAATGAGCAGTTCTTC
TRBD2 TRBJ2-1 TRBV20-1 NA CSARERETPYNEQFF TGCAGTGCTAGAGAGCGGGAGACCCCCTACAATGAGCAGTTCTTC
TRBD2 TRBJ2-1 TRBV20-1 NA CSARDRGGYSYNEQFF TGCAGTGCTAGAGATCGGGGGGGCTACTCCTACAATGAGCAGTTCTTC
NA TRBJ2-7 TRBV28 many CASSLSGFEQYF TGTGCCAGCAGTTTATCCGGGTTTGAGCAGTACTTC
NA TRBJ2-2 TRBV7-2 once CASSRTRGTGELFF TGTGCCAGCAGCCGTACCCGGGGCACCGGGGAGCTGTTTTTT
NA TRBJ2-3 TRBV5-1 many CASSGSGSTDTQYF TGCGCCAGCAGCGGAAGCGGGAGCACAGATACGCAGTATTTT
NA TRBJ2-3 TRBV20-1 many CSARNNRRSTDTQYF TGCAGTGCTAGAAATAACCGACGAAGCACAGATACGCAGTATTTT
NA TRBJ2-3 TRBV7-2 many CASSSTMTSGTDTQYF TGTGCCAGCAGCTCGACCATGACTAGTGGCACAGATACGCAGTATTTT